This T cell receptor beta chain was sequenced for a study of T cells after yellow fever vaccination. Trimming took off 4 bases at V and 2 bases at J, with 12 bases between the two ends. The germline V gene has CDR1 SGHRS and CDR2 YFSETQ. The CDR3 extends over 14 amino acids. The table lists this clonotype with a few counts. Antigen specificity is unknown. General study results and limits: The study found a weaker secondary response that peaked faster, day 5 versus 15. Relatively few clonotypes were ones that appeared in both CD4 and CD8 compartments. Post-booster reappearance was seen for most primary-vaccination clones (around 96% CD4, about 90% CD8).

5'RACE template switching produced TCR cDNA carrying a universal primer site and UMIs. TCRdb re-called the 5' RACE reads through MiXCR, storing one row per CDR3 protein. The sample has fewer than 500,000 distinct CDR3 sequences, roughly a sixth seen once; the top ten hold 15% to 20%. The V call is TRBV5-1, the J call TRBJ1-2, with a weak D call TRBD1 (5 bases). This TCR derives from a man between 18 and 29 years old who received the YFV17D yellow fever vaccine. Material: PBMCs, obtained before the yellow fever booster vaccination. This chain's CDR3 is CASSHGRGNYGYTF. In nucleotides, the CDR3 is TGCGCCAGCAGCCATGGACGGGGCAACTATGGCTACACCTTC.